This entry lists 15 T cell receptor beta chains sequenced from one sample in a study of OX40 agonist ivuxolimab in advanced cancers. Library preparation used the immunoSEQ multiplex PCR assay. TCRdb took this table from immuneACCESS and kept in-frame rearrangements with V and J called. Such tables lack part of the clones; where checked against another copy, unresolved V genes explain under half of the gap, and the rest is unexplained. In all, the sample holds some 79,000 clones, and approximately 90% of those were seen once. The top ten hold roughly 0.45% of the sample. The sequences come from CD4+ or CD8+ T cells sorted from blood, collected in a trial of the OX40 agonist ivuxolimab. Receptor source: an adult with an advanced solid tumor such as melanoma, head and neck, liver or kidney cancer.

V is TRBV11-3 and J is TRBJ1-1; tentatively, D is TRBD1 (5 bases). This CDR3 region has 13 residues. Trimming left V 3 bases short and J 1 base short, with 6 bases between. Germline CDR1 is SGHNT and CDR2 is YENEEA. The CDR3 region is CASSFQGNTEAFF. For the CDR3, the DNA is TGTGCCAGCAGCTTCCAGGGGAACACTGAAGCTTTCTTT.

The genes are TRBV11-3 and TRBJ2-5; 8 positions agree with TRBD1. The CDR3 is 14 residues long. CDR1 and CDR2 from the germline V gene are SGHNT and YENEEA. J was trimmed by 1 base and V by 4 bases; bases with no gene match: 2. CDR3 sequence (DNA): TGTGCCAGCAGCTCTGGACAGGGCCAAGAGACCCAGTACTTC. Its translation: CASSSGQGQETQYF.

In DNA form, the CDR3 reads TGTGCCAGCAGCTGGAGGGCCGCGGGGGTGAATTCACCCCTCCACTTT. It yields the protein CASSWRAAGVNSPLHF. This chain uses TRBV5-8 with TRBJ1-6; perhaps TRBD1 as D (5 bases). With 3 bases removed from V and 7 bases from J, the gap between germline ends came to 17 bases. CDR3 length: 16 residues. Per the germline V gene, CDR1 is SGHTS and CDR2 is YDEGEE.

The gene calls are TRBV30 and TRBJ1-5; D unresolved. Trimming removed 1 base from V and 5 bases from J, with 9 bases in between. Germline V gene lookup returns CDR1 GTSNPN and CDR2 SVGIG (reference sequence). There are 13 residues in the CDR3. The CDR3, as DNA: TGTGCCTGGAGTGCGACCATGGATCAGCCCCAGCATTTT. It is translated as CAWSATMDQPQHF. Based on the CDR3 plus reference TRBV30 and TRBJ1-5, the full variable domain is SQTIHQWPATLVQPVGSPLSLECTVEGTSNPNLYWYRQAAGRGLQLLFYSVGIGQISSEVPQNLSASRPQDRQFILSSKKLLLSDSGFYLCAWSATMDQPQHFGDGTRLSIL.

CDR3: CASSSGTGPYEQYF. In DNA, the CDR3 is TGTGCCAGCAGCTCCGGGACAGGCCCCTACGAGCAGTACTTC. This chain connects TRBV2 to TRBJ2-7; 8 bases are a match to TRBD1. Germline V gene lookup returns CDR1 SNHLY and CDR2 FYNNEI. The junction had 6 bases not matched to a gene; V was cut back by 6 bases and J by 2 bases. The CDR3 is made up of 14 amino acids.

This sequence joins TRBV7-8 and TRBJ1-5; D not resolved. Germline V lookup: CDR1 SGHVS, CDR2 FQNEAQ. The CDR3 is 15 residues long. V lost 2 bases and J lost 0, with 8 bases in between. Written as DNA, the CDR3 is TGTGCCAGCAGCTTAAACAGTTATAGCAATCAGCCCCAGCATTTT. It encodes CASSLNSYSNQPQHF.

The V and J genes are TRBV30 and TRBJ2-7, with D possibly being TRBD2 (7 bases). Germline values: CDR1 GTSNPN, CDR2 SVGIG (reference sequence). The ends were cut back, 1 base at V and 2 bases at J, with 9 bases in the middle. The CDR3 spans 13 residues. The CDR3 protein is CAWSAGGPYEQYF. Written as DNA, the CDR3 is TGTGCCTGGAGTGCCGGGGGGCCCTACGAGCAGTACTTC.

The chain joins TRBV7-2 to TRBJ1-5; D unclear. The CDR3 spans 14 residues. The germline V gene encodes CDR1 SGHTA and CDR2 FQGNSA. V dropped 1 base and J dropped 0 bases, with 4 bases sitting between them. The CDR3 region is CASSLGISNQPQHF. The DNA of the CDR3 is TGTGCCAGCAGCTTAGGTATTAGCAATCAGCCCCAGCATTTT.

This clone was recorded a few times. In nucleotides, the CDR3 is TGTGCCAGCAGTTATTCCGAGGAGGGCCACTACGAGCAGTACTTC. Its translation is CASSYSEEGHYEQYF. The chain joins TRBV6-6 to TRBJ2-7; a possible D gene is TRBD2 (6 bases). The CDR3 extends over 15 amino acids. Germline V gene data show CDR1 as MNHNY and CDR2 as SVGAGI (reference sequence). Trimming cost V 3 bases and J 3 bases, with 15 bases left between them.

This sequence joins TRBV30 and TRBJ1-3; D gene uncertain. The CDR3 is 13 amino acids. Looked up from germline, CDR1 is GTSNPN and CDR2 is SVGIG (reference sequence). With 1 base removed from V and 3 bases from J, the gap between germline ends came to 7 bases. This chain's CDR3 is CAWSGAGGNTIYF. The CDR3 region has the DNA TGTGCCTGGAGTGGCGCAGGTGGAAACACCATATATTTT.

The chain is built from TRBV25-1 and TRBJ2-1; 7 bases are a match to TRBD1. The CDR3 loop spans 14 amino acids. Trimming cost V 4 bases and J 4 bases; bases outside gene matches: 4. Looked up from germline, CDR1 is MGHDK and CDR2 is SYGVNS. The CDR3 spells CASSVDRIYNEQFF. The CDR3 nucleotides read TGTGCCAGCAGTGTGGACAGGATTTACAATGAGCAGTTCTTC.

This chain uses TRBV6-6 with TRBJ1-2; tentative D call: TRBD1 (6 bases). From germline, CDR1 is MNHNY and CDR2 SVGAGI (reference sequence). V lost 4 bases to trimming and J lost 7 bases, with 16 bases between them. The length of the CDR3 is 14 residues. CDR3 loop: CASSLMTGSVGYTF. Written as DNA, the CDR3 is TGTGCCAGCAGTTTGATGACAGGCTCCGTTGGCTACACCTTC.

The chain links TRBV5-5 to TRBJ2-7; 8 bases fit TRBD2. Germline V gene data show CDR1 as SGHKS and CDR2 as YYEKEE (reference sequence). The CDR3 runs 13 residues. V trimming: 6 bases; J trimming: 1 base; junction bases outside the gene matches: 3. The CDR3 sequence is CASNKRESYEQYF. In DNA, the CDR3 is TGTGCCAGCAATAAGCGGGAGTCCTACGAGCAGTACTTC. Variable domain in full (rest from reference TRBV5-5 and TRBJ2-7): DAGVTQSPTHLIKTRGQQVTLRCSPISGHKSVSWYQQVLGQGPQFIFQYYEKEERGRGNFPDRFSARQFPNYSSELNVNALLLGDSALYLCASNKRESYEQYFGPGTRLTVT.

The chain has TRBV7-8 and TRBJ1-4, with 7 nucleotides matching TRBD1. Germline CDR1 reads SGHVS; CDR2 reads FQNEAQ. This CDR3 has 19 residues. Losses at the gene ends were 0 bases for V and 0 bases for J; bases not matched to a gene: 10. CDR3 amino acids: CASSLARTGSLSTNEKLFF. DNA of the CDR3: TGTGCCAGCAGCTTAGCGCGGACAGGATCACTCTCAACTAATGAAAAACTGTTTTTT. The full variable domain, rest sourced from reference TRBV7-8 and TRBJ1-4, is GAGVSQSPRYKVAKRGQDVALRCDPISGHVSLFWYQQALGQGPEFLTYFQNEAQLDKSGLPSDRFFAERPEGSVSTLKIQRTQQEDSAVYLCASSLARTGSLSTNEKLFFGSGTQLSVL.

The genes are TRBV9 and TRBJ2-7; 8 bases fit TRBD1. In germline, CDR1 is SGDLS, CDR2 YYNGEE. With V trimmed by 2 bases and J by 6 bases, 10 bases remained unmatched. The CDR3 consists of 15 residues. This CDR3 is CASSVGTGMAGEQYF. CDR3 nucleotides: TGTGCCAGCAGCGTGGGGACAGGTATGGCTGGCGAGCAGTACTTC.